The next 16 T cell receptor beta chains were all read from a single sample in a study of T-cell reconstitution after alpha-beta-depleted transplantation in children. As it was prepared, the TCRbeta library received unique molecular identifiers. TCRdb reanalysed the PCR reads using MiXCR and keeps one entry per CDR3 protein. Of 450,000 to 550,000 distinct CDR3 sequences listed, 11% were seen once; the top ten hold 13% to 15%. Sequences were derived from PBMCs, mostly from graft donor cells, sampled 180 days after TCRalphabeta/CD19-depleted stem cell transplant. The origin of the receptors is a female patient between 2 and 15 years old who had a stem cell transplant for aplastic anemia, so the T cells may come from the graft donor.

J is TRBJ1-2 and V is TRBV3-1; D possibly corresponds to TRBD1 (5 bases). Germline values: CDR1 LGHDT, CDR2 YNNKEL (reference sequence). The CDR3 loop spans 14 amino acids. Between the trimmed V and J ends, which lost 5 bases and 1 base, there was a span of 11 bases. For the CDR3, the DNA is TGTGCCAGCAGCACCCGGGGGTTTAACTATGGCTACACCTTC. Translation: CASSTRGFNYGYTF.

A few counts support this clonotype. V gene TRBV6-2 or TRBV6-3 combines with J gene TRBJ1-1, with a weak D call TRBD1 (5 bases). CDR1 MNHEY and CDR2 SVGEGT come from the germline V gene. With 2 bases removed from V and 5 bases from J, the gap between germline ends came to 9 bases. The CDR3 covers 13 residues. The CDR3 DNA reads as TGTGCCAGCAGTTACCGGGGGAAGACTGAAGCTTTCTTT. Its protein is CASSYRGKTEAFF.

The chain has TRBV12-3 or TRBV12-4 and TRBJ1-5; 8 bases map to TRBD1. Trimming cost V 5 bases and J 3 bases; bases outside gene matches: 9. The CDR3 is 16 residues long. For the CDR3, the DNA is TGTGCCAGCAGTACCCCAGGGGGCCGTAACAATCAGCCCCAGCATTTT. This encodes CASSTPGGRNNQPQHF.

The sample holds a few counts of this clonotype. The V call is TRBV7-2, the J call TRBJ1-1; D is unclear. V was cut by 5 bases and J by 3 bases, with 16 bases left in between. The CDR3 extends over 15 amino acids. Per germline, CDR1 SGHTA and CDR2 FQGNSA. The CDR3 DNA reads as TGTGCCAGCAGCCCCCGTGGGAGGACTGACACTGAAGCTTTCTTT. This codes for CASSPRGRTDTEAFF.

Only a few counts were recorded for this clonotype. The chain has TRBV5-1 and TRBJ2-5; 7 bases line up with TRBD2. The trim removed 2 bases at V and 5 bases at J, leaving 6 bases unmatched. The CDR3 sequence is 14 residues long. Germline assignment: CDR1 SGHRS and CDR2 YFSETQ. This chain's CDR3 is CASSFKREGETQYF. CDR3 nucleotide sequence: TGCGCCAGCAGCTTCAAGCGGGAAGGGGAGACCCAGTACTTC.

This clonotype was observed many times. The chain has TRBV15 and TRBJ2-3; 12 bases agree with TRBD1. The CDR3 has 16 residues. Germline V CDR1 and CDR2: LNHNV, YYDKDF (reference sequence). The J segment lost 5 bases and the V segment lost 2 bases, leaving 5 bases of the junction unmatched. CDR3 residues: CATSRTGTGGEDTQYF. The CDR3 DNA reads TGTGCCACCAGCAGAACCGGGACAGGGGGCGAAGATACGCAGTATTTT.

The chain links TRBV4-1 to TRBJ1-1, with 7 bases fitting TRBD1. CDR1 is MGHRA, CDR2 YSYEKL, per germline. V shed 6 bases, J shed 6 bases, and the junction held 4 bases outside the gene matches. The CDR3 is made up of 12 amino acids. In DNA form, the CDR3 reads TGCGCCAGCAGTCATGACAGGGCTGAAGCTTTCTTT. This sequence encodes CASSHDRAEAFF.

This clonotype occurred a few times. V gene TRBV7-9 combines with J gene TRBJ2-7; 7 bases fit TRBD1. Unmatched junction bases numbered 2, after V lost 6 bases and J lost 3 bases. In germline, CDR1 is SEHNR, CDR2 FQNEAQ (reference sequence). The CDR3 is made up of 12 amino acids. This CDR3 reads CASSWDSYEQYV. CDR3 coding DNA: TGTGCCAGCAGTTGGGACAGCTACGAGCAGTACGTC.

In DNA form, the CDR3 reads TGTGCCAGCAGCTCTAGGACGGTGCAGTACTTC. Translating gives CASSSRTVQYF. The chain uses TRBV28 and TRBJ2-7; D not resolved. V lost 6 bases to trimming and J lost 9 bases, with 12 bases between them. The germline V gene encodes CDR1 MDHEN and CDR2 SYDVKM. This CDR3 comprises 11 residues.

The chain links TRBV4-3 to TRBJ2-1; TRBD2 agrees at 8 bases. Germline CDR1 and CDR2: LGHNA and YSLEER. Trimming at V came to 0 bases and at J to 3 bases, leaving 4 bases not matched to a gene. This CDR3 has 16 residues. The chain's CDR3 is CASSQDGLAGYNEQFF. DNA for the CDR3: TGCGCCAGCAGCCAAGATGGACTAGCAGGCTACAATGAGCAGTTCTTC.

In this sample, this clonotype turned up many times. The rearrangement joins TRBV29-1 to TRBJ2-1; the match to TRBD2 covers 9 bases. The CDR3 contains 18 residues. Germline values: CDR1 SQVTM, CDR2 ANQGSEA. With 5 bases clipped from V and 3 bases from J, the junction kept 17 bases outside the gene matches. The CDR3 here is CSVIPLAGGAPLYNEQFF. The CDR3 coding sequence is TGCAGCGTTATTCCCCTGGCGGGAGGGGCCCCCCTCTACAATGAGCAGTTCTTC.

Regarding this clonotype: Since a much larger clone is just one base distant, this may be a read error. The CDR3: CASRPTSSKNIRYF. The DNA of the CDR3 is TGTGCCAGCAGACCCACTAGCTCTAAAAACATTCGGTACTTC. This sequence joins TRBV28 and TRBJ2-4; maybe TRBD2 (6 bases). The germline V gene has CDR1 MDHEN and CDR2 SYDVKM. This CDR3 is 14 amino acids long.

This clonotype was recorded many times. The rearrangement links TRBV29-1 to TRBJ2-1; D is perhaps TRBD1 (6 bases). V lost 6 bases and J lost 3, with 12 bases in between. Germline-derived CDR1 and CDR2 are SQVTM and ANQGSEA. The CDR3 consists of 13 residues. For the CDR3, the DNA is TGCAGCGTAATTGAACAGGGCTACAATGAGCAGTTCTTC. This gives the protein CSVIEQGYNEQFF.

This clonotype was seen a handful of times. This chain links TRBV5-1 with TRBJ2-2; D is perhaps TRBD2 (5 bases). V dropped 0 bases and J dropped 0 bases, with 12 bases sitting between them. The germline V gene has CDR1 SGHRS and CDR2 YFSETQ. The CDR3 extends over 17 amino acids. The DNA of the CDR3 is TGCGCCAGCAGCTTGGGACATCCGGGGACGAACACCGGGGAGCTGTTTTTT. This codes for CASSLGHPGTNTGELFF.

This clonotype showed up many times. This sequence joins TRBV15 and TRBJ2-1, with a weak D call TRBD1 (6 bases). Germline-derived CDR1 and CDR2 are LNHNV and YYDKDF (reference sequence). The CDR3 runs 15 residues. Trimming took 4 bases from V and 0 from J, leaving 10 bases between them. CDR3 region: CATSNGQSSYNEQFF. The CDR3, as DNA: TGTGCCACCAGCAACGGACAGAGCTCCTACAATGAGCAGTTCTTC.

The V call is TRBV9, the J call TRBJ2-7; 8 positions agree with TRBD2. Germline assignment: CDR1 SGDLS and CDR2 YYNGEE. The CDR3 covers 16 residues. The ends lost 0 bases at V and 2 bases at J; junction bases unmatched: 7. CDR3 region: CASSVARGLAAYEQYF. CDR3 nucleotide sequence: TGTGCCAGCAGCGTAGCGAGAGGACTAGCCGCCTACGAGCAGTACTTC.